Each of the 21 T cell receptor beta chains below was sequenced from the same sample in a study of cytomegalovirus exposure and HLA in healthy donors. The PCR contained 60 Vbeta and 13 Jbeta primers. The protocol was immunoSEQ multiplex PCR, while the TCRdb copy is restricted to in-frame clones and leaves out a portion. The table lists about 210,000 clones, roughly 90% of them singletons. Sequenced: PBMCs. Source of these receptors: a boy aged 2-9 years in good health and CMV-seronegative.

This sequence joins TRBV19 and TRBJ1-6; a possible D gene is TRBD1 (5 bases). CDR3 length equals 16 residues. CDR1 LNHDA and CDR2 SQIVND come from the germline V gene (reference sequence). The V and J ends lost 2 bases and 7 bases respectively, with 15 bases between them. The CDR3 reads CASSINRGAGNSPLHF. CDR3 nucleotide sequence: TGTGCCAGTAGTATAAATCGCGGGGCTGGCAATTCACCCCTCCACTTT.

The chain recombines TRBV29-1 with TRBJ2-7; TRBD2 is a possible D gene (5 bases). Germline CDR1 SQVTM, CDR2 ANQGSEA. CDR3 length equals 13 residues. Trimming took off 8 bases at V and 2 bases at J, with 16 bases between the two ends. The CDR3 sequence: CSLGSGSPYEQYF. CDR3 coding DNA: TGCAGCTTGGGATCGGGATCCCCCTACGAGCAGTACTTC.

The CDR3, as DNA: TGTGCCAGCACTCCAGACAGCCCTAACTATGGCTACACCTTC. It yields the protein CASTPDSPNYGYTF. The rearrangement joins TRBV5-4 to TRBJ1-2, with a possible D match to TRBD1 (5 bases). The germline gives CDR1 SGHNT, CDR2 YYREEE (reference sequence). The ends were cut back, 6 bases at V and 0 bases at J, with 12 bases in the middle. This CDR3 contains 14 residues.

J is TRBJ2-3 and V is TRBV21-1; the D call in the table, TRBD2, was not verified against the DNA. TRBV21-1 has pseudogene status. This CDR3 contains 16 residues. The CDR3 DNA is TGTGCCAGCAGCAAAGAGACGGAGTCGACCACAGATACGCAGTATTTT. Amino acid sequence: CASSKETESTTDTQYF.

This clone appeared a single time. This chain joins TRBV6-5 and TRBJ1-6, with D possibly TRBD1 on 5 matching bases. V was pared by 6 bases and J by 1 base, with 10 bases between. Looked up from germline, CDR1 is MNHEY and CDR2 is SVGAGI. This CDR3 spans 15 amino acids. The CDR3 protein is CASRPDRSYNSPLHF. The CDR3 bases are TGTGCCAGCAGACCCGACAGATCCTATAATTCACCCCTCCACTTT.

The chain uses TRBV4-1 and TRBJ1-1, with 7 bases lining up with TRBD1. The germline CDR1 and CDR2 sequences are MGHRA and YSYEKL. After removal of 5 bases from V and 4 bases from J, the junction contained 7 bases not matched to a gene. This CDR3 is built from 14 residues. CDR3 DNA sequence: TGCGCCAGCAGCTTCAGCCAGGGGGTCACTGAAGCTTTCTTT. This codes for CASSFSQGVTEAFF.

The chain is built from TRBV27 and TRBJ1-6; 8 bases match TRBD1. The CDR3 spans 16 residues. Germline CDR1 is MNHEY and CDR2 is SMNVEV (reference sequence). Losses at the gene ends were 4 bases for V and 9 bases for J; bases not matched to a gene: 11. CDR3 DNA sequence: TGTGCCAGCAGTTCCAGGGGGCCTCCTAGCAGTTCACCCCTCCACTTT. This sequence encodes CASSSRGPPSSSPLHF.

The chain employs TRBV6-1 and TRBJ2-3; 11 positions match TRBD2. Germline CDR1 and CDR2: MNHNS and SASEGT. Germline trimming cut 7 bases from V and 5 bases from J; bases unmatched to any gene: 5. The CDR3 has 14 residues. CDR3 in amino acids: CASNSGRAGDTQYF. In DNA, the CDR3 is TGTGCCAGCAATAGCGGGAGGGCGGGAGATACGCAGTATTTT.

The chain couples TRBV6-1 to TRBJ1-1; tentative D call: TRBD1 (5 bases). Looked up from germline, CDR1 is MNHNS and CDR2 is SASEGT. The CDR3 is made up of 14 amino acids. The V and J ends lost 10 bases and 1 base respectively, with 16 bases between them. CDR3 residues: CATDRAGSNTEAFF. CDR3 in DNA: TGTGCCACCGACCGGGCAGGGTCGAACACTGAAGCTTTCTTT.

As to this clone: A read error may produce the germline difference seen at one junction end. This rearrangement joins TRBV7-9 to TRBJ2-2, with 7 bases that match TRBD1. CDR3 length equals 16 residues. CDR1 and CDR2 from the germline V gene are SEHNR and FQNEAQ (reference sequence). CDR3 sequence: CSSSLRDSRTTGELFF. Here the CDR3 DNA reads TGTTCCAGCAGCTTACGGGACAGTAGGACCACCGGGGAGCTGTTTTTT. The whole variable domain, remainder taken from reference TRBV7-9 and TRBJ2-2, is DTGVSQNPRHKITKRGQNVTFRCDPISEHNRLYWYRQTLGQGPEFLTYFQNEAQLEKSRLLSDRFSAERPKGSFSTLEIQRTEQGDSAMYLCSSSLRDSRTTGELFFGEGSRLTVL.

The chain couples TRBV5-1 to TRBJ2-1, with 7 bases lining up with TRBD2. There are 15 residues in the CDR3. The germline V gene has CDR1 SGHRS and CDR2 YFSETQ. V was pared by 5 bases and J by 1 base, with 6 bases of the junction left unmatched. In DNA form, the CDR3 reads TGCGCCAGCAGGATTAGCGGGTTATCCTACAATGAGCAGTTCTTC. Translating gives CASRISGLSYNEQFF.

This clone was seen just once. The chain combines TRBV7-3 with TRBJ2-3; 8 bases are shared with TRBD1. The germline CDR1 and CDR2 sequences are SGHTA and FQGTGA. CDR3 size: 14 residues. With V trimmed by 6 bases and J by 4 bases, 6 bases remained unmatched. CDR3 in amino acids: CASSHRGEADTQYF. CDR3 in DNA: TGTGCCAGCAGTCACAGGGGGGAGGCAGATACGCAGTATTTT.

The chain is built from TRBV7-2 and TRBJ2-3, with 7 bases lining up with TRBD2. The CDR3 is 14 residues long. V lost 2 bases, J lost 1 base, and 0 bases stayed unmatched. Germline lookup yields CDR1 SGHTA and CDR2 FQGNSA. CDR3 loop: CASSLTSGTDTQYF. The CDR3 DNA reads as TGTGCCAGCAGCTTAACTAGCGGCACAGATACGCAGTATTTT.

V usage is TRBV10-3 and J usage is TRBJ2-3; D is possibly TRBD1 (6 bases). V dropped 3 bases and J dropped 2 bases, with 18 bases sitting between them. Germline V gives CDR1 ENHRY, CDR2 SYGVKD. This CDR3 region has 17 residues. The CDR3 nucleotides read TGTGCCATCAGTGACAATCCGGGACACCGAGACACAGATACGCAGTATTTT. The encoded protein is CAISDNPGHRDTDTQYF.

DNA for the CDR3: TGCGCCAGCCCCCCGGGGGGGGTTCGCGAGCAGTACTTC. It codes for CASPPGGVREQYF. The chain employs TRBV10-1 and TRBJ2-7, with 8 bases aligning to TRBD2. Germline V gene data show CDR1 as WNHNN and CDR2 as SYGVQD (reference sequence). This CDR3 comprises 13 residues. The V and J ends lost 8 bases and 6 bases, in that order; junction bases with no gene match: 9.

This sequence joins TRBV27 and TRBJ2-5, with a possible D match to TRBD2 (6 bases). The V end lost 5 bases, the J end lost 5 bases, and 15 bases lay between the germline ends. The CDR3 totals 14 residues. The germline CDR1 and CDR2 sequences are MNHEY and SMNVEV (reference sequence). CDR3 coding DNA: TGTGCCAGCAGTCCCATTTACGGGGGTGAGACCCAGTACTTC. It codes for CASSPIYGGETQYF.

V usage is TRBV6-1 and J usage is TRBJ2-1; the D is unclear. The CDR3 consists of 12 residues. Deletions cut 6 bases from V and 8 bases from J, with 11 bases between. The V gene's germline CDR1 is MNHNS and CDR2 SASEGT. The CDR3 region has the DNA TGTGCCAGCAGCCATCGAGCTGATGAGCAGTTCTTC. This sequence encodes CASSHRADEQFF.

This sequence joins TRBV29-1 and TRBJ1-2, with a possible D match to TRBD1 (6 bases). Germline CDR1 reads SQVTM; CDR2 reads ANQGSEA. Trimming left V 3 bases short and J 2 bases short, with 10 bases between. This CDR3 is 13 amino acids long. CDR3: CSVEETGNYGYTF. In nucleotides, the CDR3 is TGCAGCGTTGAGGAAACAGGGAACTATGGCTACACCTTC.

As DNA, the CDR3 is TGTGCCAGCAGCCCCGCGCCCGTCCAAGAGACCCAGTACTTC. Translation gives CASSPAPVQETQYF. This chain joins TRBV5-4 and TRBJ2-5; D uncertain. With 4 bases removed from V and 1 base from J, the gap between germline ends came to 11 bases. The germline V gene encodes CDR1 SGHNT and CDR2 YYREEE (reference sequence). The CDR3 contains 14 residues. Looking up the rest from reference TRBV5-4 and TRBJ2-5 gives the full variable domain: ETGVTQSPTHLIKTRGQQVTLRCSSQSGHNTVSWYQQALGQGPQFIFQYYREEENGRGNFPPRFSGLQFPNYSSELNVNALELDDSALYLCASSPAPVQETQYFGPGTRLLVL.

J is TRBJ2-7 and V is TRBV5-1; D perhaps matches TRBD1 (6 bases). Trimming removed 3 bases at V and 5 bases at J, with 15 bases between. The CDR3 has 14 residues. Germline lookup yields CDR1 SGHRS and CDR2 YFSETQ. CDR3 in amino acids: CASSSLENRDEQYF. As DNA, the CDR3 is TGCGCCAGCAGCTCCTTAGAAAACAGGGACGAGCAGTACTTC.

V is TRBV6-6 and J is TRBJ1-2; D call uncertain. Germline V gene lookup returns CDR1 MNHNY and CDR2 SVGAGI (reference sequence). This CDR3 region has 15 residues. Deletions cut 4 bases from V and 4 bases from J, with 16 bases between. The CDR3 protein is CASSSALLGSYGYTF. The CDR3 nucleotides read TGTGCCAGCAGTTCTGCTCTCCTTGGGAGCTATGGCTACACCTTC.